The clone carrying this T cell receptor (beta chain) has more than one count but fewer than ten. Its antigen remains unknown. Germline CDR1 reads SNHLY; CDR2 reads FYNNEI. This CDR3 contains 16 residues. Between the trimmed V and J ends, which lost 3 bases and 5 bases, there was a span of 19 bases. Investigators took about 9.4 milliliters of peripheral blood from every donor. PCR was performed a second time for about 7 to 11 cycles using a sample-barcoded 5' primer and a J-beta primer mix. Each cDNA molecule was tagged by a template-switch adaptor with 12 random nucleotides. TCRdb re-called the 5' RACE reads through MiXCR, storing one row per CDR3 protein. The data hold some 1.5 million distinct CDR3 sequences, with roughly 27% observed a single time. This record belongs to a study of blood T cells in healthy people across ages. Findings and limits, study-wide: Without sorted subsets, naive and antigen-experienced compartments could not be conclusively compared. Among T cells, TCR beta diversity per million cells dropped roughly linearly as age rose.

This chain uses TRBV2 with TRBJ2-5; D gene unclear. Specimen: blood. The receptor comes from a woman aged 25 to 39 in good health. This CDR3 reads CASSDGLLWQDETQYF. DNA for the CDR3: TGTGCCAGCAGTGACGGGTTGCTGTGGCAGGATGAGACCCAGTACTTC.